One sample yielded the 21 T cell receptor beta chains listed below, sequenced in a study of shared clonotypes between healthy human individuals. Clones were sequenced by immunoSEQ multiplex PCR, and TCRdb holds only the in-frame ones, with some missing. The sample contains roughly 120,000 clones, around two thirds of which appear only once. Source material: memory CD8+ T cells sorted from blood. Described subset: CD45RO+ cells pooled with CCR7-negative TemRA cells. The receptors originated from a woman in her twenties or thirties in good health.

In this sample, this clone turned up once. The chain combines TRBV4-2 with TRBJ2-7; 12 bases align to TRBD2. Trimming removed 4 bases from V and 5 bases from J; junction bases left unmatched: 15. The germline V gene encodes CDR1 LGHNA and CDR2 YNFKEQ. The CDR3 length is 18 residues. The CDR3 DNA is TGTGCCAGCAGCCCATCTAGCGGGAGGGCCACGTTGGGGGACGAGCAGTACTTC. It specifies CASSPSSGRATLGDEQYF.

The rearrangement uses TRBV6-6 and TRBJ2-1; either TRBD1 or TRBD2 may supply D (6 bases each). The CDR3 is made up of 12 amino acids. Germline V gene data show CDR1 as MNHNY and CDR2 as SVGAGI (reference sequence). Trimming left V 10 bases short and J 9 bases short, with 16 bases between. CDR3 protein: CATGAVGTEQFF. The CDR3 DNA reads as TGTGCCACGGGGGCAGTTGGGACTGAGCAGTTCTTC.

This chain joins TRBV5-1 and TRBJ2-1; D remains ambiguous. The CDR3 is made up of 14 amino acids. The V and J ends lost 0 bases and 4 bases respectively, with 8 bases between them. Germline V gene sequence: CDR1 SGHRS, CDR2 YFSETQ. DNA of the CDR3: TGCGCCAGCAGCTTGGACTCGATATACAATGAGCAGTTCTTC. Translating it yields CASSLDSIYNEQFF.

Notes on this clone: This sequence is one base from a far larger clone and is likely a read error. The chain uses TRBV28 and TRBJ1-2, with TRBD1 matching over 8 bases. Germline V gene lookup returns CDR1 MDHEN and CDR2 SYDVKM. This CDR3 has 16 amino acids. The ends lost 6 bases at V and 4 bases at J; junction bases unmatched: 13. CDR3 DNA: TGTGCCAGCAGAGACAGGGGCGCTTTACAGATCTATGGCTACACCTTC. It specifies CASRDRGALQIYGYTF.

The table lists this clone with many counts. Within the sample, other DNA sequences also encode this same CDR3. The chain employs TRBV27 and TRBJ2-7, with TRBD2 as a possible D gene (5 bases). CDR3 length: 14 amino acids. Trimming shortened V by 4 bases and J by 0 bases, and 10 bases separated the two germline ends. Germline loops: CDR1 MNHEY, CDR2 SMNVEV (reference sequence). The CDR3 spells CASSSTGSSYEQYF. The CDR3 DNA is TGTGCCAGCAGTTCGACGGGGAGCTCCTACGAGCAGTACTTC.

This clone was observed many times. J is TRBJ2-2 and V is TRBV4-2; tentative D call: TRBD2 (6 bases). This CDR3 comprises 14 residues. Trimming pared 4 bases from V and 5 bases from J, leaving 11 bases between. Germline V gene data show CDR1 as LGHNA and CDR2 as YNFKEQ. The chain's CDR3 is CASSPGGETGELFF. In nucleotides, the CDR3 is TGTGCCAGCAGCCCCGGGGGAGAGACCGGGGAGCTGTTTTTT.

The chain is built from TRBV27 and TRBJ1-1, with 10 bases aligning to TRBD1. The CDR3 consists of 16 residues. Germline CDR1 reads MNHEY; CDR2 reads SMNVEV (reference sequence). V lost 5 bases to trimming and J lost 0 bases; unmatched junction nucleotides: 6. This CDR3 is CASSPRTGGMNTEAFF. CDR3 nucleotide sequence: TGTGCCAGCAGTCCTCGGACAGGGGGTATGAACACTGAAGCTTTCTTT.

With respect to this clone: This likely reflects a read error, since a far larger clone is one base away. The CDR3 DNA reads as TGTGCCAGCAGTGACACTAGCGGGACCACAGATACGCAGTATTTT. This encodes CASSDTSGTTDTQYF. The genes are TRBV6-4 and TRBJ2-3; 10 bases agree with TRBD2. Germline values: CDR1 MRHNA, CDR2 SNTAGT. V dropped 2 bases and J dropped 2; count of bases not matched to a gene: 1. The CDR3 runs to 15 residues.

V is TRBV7-9 and J is TRBJ2-1; D may be TRBD2 (6 bases). The CDR3 spans 14 residues. V was trimmed by 4 bases and J by 2 bases, leaving 9 bases between them. The germline V gene has CDR1 SEHNR and CDR2 FQNEAQ (reference sequence). CDR3 DNA sequence: TGTGCCAGCAGCTCGGGACTGGCCTACAATGAGCAGTTCTTC. Residues: CASSSGLAYNEQFF.

This clone is a singleton in its sample. V gene TRBV28 combines with J gene TRBJ2-7; TRBD2 matches 13 bases. The CDR3 has 19 amino acids. Trimming removed 1 base from V and 1 base from J; junction bases left unmatched: 10. Germline values: CDR1 MDHEN, CDR2 SYDVKM. This CDR3 is CASSLYGLAGENWSYEQYF. CDR3 nucleotides: TGTGCCAGCAGTTTATATGGACTAGCGGGAGAGAATTGGTCCTACGAGCAGTACTTC.

This clone has only a few counts. J is TRBJ1-1 and V is TRBV29-1; 7 nucleotides match TRBD1. V dropped 5 bases and J dropped 2; count of bases not matched to a gene: 8. The CDR3 spans 14 residues. Per germline, CDR1 SQVTM and CDR2 ANQGSEA. The CDR3 DNA sequence: TGCAGCGTTTACAGGGGCCCCCTAAACACTGAAGCTTTCTTT. Its protein product is CSVYRGPLNTEAFF.

Turning to this clone: This sample also contains other DNA sequences that code for the same CDR3. The chain is built from TRBV28 and TRBJ2-2, with a possible D match to TRBD1 (5 bases). Deletions cut 2 bases from V and 2 bases from J, with 9 bases between. The CDR3 contains 15 residues. Germline CDR1 reads MDHEN; CDR2 reads SYDVKM. CDR3 sequence (DNA): TGTGCCAGCAGTTTACGGCAGGGAAACACCGGGGAGCTGTTTTTT. Amino acid sequence: CASSLRQGNTGELFF.

The chain carries TRBV7-9 and TRBJ1-5; D call uncertain. V was cut by 2 bases and J by 6 bases, with 11 bases left in between. Germline loops: CDR1 SEHNR, CDR2 FQNEAQ (reference sequence). The CDR3 runs 14 residues. CDR3 in amino acids: CASSLSESAQPQHF. The CDR3 DNA is TGTGCCAGCAGCTTATCAGAGTCAGCTCAGCCCCAGCATTTT.

V usage is TRBV19 and J usage is TRBJ2-7; TRBD2 aligns across 9 bases. CDR3 length: 15 residues. Germline V gene data show CDR1 as LNHDA and CDR2 as SQIVND (reference sequence). Trimming removed 0 bases from V and 1 base from J; junction bases left unmatched: 1. The CDR3 bases are TGTGCCAGTAGTATAGAAAGCGGGAGGTCCTACGAGCAGTACTTC. Amino acids: CASSIESGRSYEQYF.

The chain couples TRBV29-1 to TRBJ2-7, with 9 bases aligning to TRBD1. Trimming cost V 5 bases and J 7 bases; bases outside gene matches: 6. The CDR3 contains 12 residues. In germline, CDR1 is SQVTM, CDR2 ANQGSEA. The CDR3 reads CSVMTGGMEQYF. CDR3 nucleotide sequence: TGCAGCGTTATGACAGGGGGGATGGAGCAGTACTTC.

The sample holds a few counts of this clone. The CDR3 sequence: CASSSHTRGELFF. CDR3 sequence (DNA): TGTGCCAGCAGCTCCCATACCCGAGGGGAGCTGTTTTTT. V and J are TRBV5-4 and TRBJ2-2, with D unresolved. The CDR3 consists of 13 residues. Germline loops: CDR1 SGHNT, CDR2 YYREEE (reference sequence). V lost 3 bases to trimming and J lost 8 bases, with 11 bases between them.

The rearrangement joins TRBV25-1 to TRBJ2-1, with 8 bases aligning to TRBD2. This CDR3 has 16 amino acids. With V trimmed by 3 bases and J by 4 bases, 8 bases remained unmatched. Germline-derived CDR1 and CDR2 are MGHDK and SYGVNS. CDR3 sequence: CASSDKREYSYNEQFF. The CDR3 region has the DNA TGTGCCAGCAGTGATAAGCGGGAGTATTCTTACAATGAGCAGTTCTTC.

The chain recombines TRBV7-9 with TRBJ2-5, with a possible D match to TRBD1 (5 bases). V shed 5 bases and J shed 1 base, with 11 bases lying between them. The CDR3 is made up of 14 amino acids. CDR1 SEHNR and CDR2 FQNEAQ come from the germline V gene (reference sequence). CDR3 residues: CASSTRTPQETQYF. The DNA for the CDR3 is TGTGCCAGCAGCACGCGGACACCCCAAGAGACCCAGTACTTC.

This chain connects TRBV27 to TRBJ2-1; 8 bases are shared with TRBD2. Germline-derived CDR1 and CDR2 are MNHEY and SMNVEV (reference sequence). Unmatched junction bases numbered 6, after V lost 3 bases and J lost 5 bases. CDR3 length: 15 residues. The CDR3 protein is CASSFRTSTHNEQFF. CDR3 sequence (DNA): TGTGCCAGCAGTTTTCGGACTAGCACACACAATGAGCAGTTCTTC.

The J gene is TRBJ1-4, the V gene TRBV5-1; the match to TRBD1 covers 9 bases. The germline V gene has CDR1 SGHRS and CDR2 YFSETQ. V lost 2 bases to trimming and J lost 8 bases; unmatched junction nucleotides: 10. This CDR3 has 16 residues. CDR3 in DNA: TGCGCCAGCAGCTTAACGGCGGCGGGACAGGGCGAAAAACTGTTTTTT. Its protein product is CASSLTAAGQGEKLFF.

The rearrangement links TRBV6-1 to TRBJ1-1; perhaps TRBD1 as D (6 bases). V lost 4 bases and J lost 3, with 12 bases in between. Germline-derived CDR1 and CDR2 are MNHNS and SASEGT. The CDR3 is made up of 14 amino acids. CDR3 sequence: CASSARRGDTEAFF. DNA for the CDR3: TGTGCCAGCAGTGCCCGGAGGGGGGACACTGAAGCTTTCTTT.